A single sample is the source of the 7 T cell receptor beta chains below, sequenced in a study of response to subunit inactivated influenza vaccine. TCRdb re-called the RT-PCR reads with MiXCR, one entry per CDR3 protein. Among about 570,000 distinct CDR3 sequences listed, over 9% were seen once. The same sample was also used in a study of T cells expressing NK-cell markers. Per that paper: TCR beta libraries carry UMIs added by 5'RACE template switching.

The starting material was PBMCs from blood, obtained on the day of vaccination. Source of these receptors: a man aged 45-65 years who received an inactivated influenza vaccine.

This clonotype was detected ten times or more. The rearrangement links TRBV12-3 or TRBV12-4 to TRBJ2-3; D uncertain. With 6 bases removed from V and 2 bases from J, the gap between germline ends came to 6 bases. This CDR3 is built from 12 residues. The CDR3 region has the DNA TGTGCCAGCAGCTTAATCACAGATACGCAGTATTTT. Its protein is CASSLITDTQYF.

This clonotype appeared many times. V usage is TRBV7-8 and J usage is TRBJ2-7; D is undetermined. The V end lost 1 base, the J end lost 4 bases, and 11 bases lay between the germline ends. CDR1 and CDR2 from the germline V gene are SGHVS and FQNEAQ. The CDR3 sequence is 14 residues long. The CDR3 DNA reads as TGTGCCAGCAGCTTAGGCCCAGAGTTATACGAGCAGTACTTC. As protein: CASSLGPELYEQYF. Using reference TRBV7-8 and TRBJ2-7 for the parts outside the CDR3, the full variable domain is GAGVSQSPRYKVAKRGQDVALRCDPISGHVSLFWYQQALGQGPEFLTYFQNEAQLDKSGLPSDRFFAERPEGSVSTLKIQRTQQEDSAVYLCASSLGPELYEQYFGPGTRLTVT.

This clonotype was counted between two and nine times. The chain links TRBV10-3 to TRBJ2-7; either TRBD1 or TRBD2 may fit D (6 bases each). The CDR3 length is 16 residues. Per germline, CDR1 ENHRY and CDR2 SYGVKD. V lost 6 bases to trimming and J lost 2 bases, with 20 bases between them. The CDR3 here is CAISDLTRGETYEQYF. CDR3 bases: TGTGCCATCAGCGACCTTACGAGGGGGGAAACCTACGAGCAGTACTTC.

This clonotype was seen more than once but under ten times. The chain is built from TRBV3-1 and TRBJ2-3, with 14 bases aligning to TRBD2. The CDR3 has 20 amino acids. CDR1 and CDR2 (germline): LGHDT, YNNKEL (reference sequence). V shed 4 bases, J shed 0 bases, and the junction held 12 bases outside the gene matches. The CDR3 protein is CASSPLGLAGGLTSTDTQYF. The CDR3 DNA reads TGTGCCAGCAGCCCCCTCGGACTAGCGGGGGGCCTCACTAGCACAGATACGCAGTATTTT.

This clonotype was counted ten times or more. The V gene is TRBV4-3, the J gene TRBJ2-1, with TRBD1 matching over 10 bases. V dropped 0 bases and J dropped 6; count of bases not matched to a gene: 17. The CDR3 covers 20 residues. Germline V gene data show CDR1 as LGHNA and CDR2 as YSLEER. The CDR3 is CASSQESTGGFSVELNEQFF. CDR3 DNA sequence: TGCGCCAGCAGCCAAGAGTCGACAGGGGGCTTTTCGGTAGAACTCAATGAGCAGTTCTTC.

This clonotype showed up many times. The chain links TRBV12-3 or TRBV12-4 to TRBJ1-5; 8 bases agree with TRBD1. This CDR3 has 14 residues. The V gene end was trimmed by 2 bases and the J gene end by 7 bases; junction bases not matched to a gene: 4. The CDR3 here is CASSLSGGWQPQHF. DNA of the CDR3: TGTGCCAGCAGTTTATCAGGGGGCTGGCAGCCCCAGCATTTT.

In this sample, this clonotype turned up a few times. CDR3 amino acids: CSAKAGVVNEQFF. CDR3 nucleotide sequence: TGCAGTGCTAAGGCGGGAGTGGTCAATGAGCAGTTCTTC. The rearrangement joins TRBV20-1 to TRBJ2-1, with TRBD2 matching over 7 bases. V lost 4 bases, J lost 6 bases, and 6 bases stayed unmatched. From germline, CDR1 is DFQATT and CDR2 SNEGSKA (reference sequence). This CDR3 contains 13 residues.